One TCR beta chain is described in this entry. What it binds is unknown. From the germline J gene comes the end of the CDR3, since the read stops 3 residues before it. The data derive from a study of T cells in women clearing cervical HPV infection. Study-level background: No precancer developed; the control's incident HPV16 infection cleared within 12 months. Study findings and constraints: CIN3+ cases had significantly higher TCR richness than controls; evenness did not differ.

Average input was around 1,200 ng genomic DNA for immunoSEQ TCR beta CDR3 amplification. TCRdb's table, derived via immunoSEQ multiplex PCR, lists solely in-frame clones and lacks some. The data include roughly 20,000 clones; the top ten clones carry less than 3.5%. Each participant carried one incident cervical HPV16 infection only. The CDR3 has 14 residues. Unmatched junction bases numbered 6, after V lost 10 bases and J lost 3 bases. CDR1 and CDR2 from the germline V gene are ENHRY and SYGVKD. This sequence joins TRBV10-3 and TRBJ2-3; 11 bases are a match to TRBD2. This clonotype originated in a woman between 18 and 70 years old with a cervical HPV16 infection that either progressed to CIN3+ or cleared (not recorded which). The sample comprised blood buffy coat. The CDR3: CATIAGGPTDTQYF. The sequenced part of the CDR3 DNA is TGTGCCACCATAGCGGGGGGGCCTACAGATACG.